This entry describes one TCR beta chain. V lost 7 bases, J lost 2 bases, and 15 bases stayed unmatched. The V gene's germline CDR1 is SGHAT and CDR2 FQNNGV. CDR3 size: 17 residues. In the original workflow: The assay estimated nucleated cells by amplifying reference gene primers. The protocol was immunoSEQ multiplex PCR, while the TCRdb copy is restricted to in-frame clones and leaves out a portion. V and J calls and clone size are as listed in that table; D and trimming were resolved from the DNA. Of around 200,000 clones listed, about three quarters are singletons. This specimen comes from a study of blood T cell repertoires in COVID-19. Study information: In each case, the material was cDNA or gDNA derived from T cells, B-cell-depleted T cells, or PBMCs.

The sequence was obtained from a woman of 80 years or more with active or convalescent COVID-19. The chain has TRBV11-2 and TRBJ2-3; 7 bases map to TRBD2. Sequencing was done on a sample of peripheral blood. The CDR3 here is CASTISLSGDYTDTQYF. CDR3 sequence (DNA): TGTGCCAGCACCATTTCACTAAGCGGGGACTACACAGATACGCAGTATTTT.